The T cell receptor (beta chain) under discussion was sequenced for a study of OX40 agonist ivuxolimab in advanced cancers. Regarding the study in general: Ivuxolimab was an agonistic, fully human IgG2 monoclonal antibody directed against OX40 (CD134), a costimulatory receptor. In the dose-escalation cohort, around four fifths of patients were male, and the mean age was approximately 60 years, with a range of roughly 20 to 80. Partial responses were achieved by three dose-escalation patients, of whom one had hepatocellular carcinoma and two had cutaneous melanoma. Among the roughly 54 dose-escalation patients, around 19 had hepatocellular carcinoma, approximately 15 melanoma, 9 renal cell carcinoma and 9 head and neck cancer. Patients were allowed to have had prior anti-PD-1, anti-PD-L1 or anti-CTLA-4 therapy, and approximately 40% of the dose-escalation patients had been treated with checkpoint inhibitors. The point of sequencing TCRbeta in the periphery was to test whether ivuxolimab changed TCR sequence diversity and drove clonal T-cell expansion. Intravenous ivuxolimab was administered to patients every 2 weeks at six dose levels: 0.01, 0.1, 0.3, 1.5, 3 and 10 mg/kg. The monotherapy dose-escalation portion (N of about 49 patients) of the phase I ivuxolimab trial is reported in the paper. General study outcomes and caveats: Low levels of normalized T-cell clonal expansion were also seen in some patients who did not respond. In the 0.1-3.0 mg/kg groups, partial responders were among the patients with the lowest normalized peripheral clonal expansion, particularly in CD8+ T cells. At doses of 0.1 to 3.0 mg/kg, clonal expansion of both CD4+ and CD8+ blood T cells was observed from baseline to week 6. Antigen specificity was not determined for the clonally expanded peripheral T cells. On average, CD8+ T cells showed more expanded clones than CD4+ T cells after ivuxolimab.

Patients with autoimmune disease history or receiving systemic immunosuppression were excluded from the trial. Peripheral blood for TCR sequencing was collected from all dose cohorts at baseline, on cycle 4 day 1, and on cycle 7 day 1. The samples were drawn from a first-in-human, open-label, multicenter phase I dose-escalation trial of ivuxolimab. Adults with locally advanced or metastatic head and neck squamous cell, hepatocellular, melanoma or renal cell carcinoma were enrolled in the trial. CD4+ and CD8+ T cells were sorted separately from peripheral blood before TCR sequencing. In the case of this clone: The target of this receptor is not known. A much larger clonotype is one base distant, so this may be a read error.

Genomic DNA was isolated from the sorted cells so that the TCRbeta CDR3 region could be sequenced. The immunoSEQ Assay was used to sequence the TCRbeta CDR3 regions. Drawn from immuneACCESS, this table holds only the in-frame rearrangements with V and J called that TCRdb kept. Clones are partly lost; checked studies trace under half to an unresolved V gene and leave the rest unexplained. A total of 35,000 to 40,000 clones appear in this sample, 92% of them only once. Nearly 9.5% of the sample is held by the ten biggest clonotypes. Sequences SGHVS (CDR1) and FQNEAQ (CDR2) are obtained from the germline V gene. Relative to germline, V is 3 bases shorter and J is 7 bases shorter, with 3 bases between their ends. From the cysteine up to the phenylalanine, the CDR3 has a length of 11 residues. CDR3 DNA only is kept here, 33 bases in frame from base 1.

The sample in question was CD4+ or CD8+ T cells sorted from blood, obtained in a trial of the OX40 agonist ivuxolimab. In this chain, TRBV7-8 is recombined with TRBJ2-2, with the D gene not clear enough to name. This clonotype originated in an adult with an advanced solid tumor such as melanoma, head and neck, liver or kidney cancer. The CDR3 loop reads CASSFGGELFF. In nucleotide form, the sequence is TGTGCCAGCAGCTTCGGCGGGGAGCTGTTTTTT.